The next 10 T cell receptor beta chains were all read from a single sample in a study of cytomegalovirus exposure and HLA in healthy donors. PCR primers comprised 60 Vbeta and 13 Jbeta primers. This table comes from immunoSEQ multiplex PCR, and its TCRdb copy is limited to in-frame clones, with some not included. The sample yields under 150,000 clones, about 75% seen once. The sample consisted of PBMCs. All receptors come from a man aged 55 to 69 in good health and CMV-seronegative.

The chain uses TRBV6-6 and TRBJ2-1; tentative D call: TRBD2 (5 bases). V was shortened by 0 bases and J by 10 bases, with 13 bases between the two germline ends. This CDR3 has 14 residues. Germline CDR1 reads MNHNY; CDR2 reads SVGAGI (reference sequence). Here the CDR3 reads CASSYSGVGGEQFF. The CDR3 DNA is TGTGCCAGCAGTTACTCCGGGGTGGGCGGAGAGCAGTTCTTC.

The V call is TRBV4-2, the J call TRBJ1-4, with TRBD1 as a possible D gene (6 bases). The CDR3 extends over 16 amino acids. V lost 4 bases and J 8 bases, leaving 20 bases between the germline ends. Germline V CDR1 and CDR2: LGHNA, YNFKEQ. The CDR3 DNA sequence: TGTGCCAGCAGCCGTAACCTGGAAGGGGGTGAAGAAAAACTGTTTTTT. Translated, it gives CASSRNLEGGEEKLFF.

This clone has more than one count but fewer than ten. The rearrangement links TRBV18 to TRBJ2-1; perhaps TRBD1 as D (6 bases). V was cut by 3 bases and J by 4 bases, with 16 bases left in between. The CDR3 is 16 residues long. Germline-derived CDR1 and CDR2 are KGHSH and LQKENI. The CDR3 loop reads CASSPTTGPTYNEQFF. The DNA of the CDR3 is TGTGCCAGCTCACCGACGACAGGCCCAACATACAATGAGCAGTTCTTC.

The chain couples TRBV6-1 to TRBJ2-7; 11 bases map to TRBD1. Germline V gene data show CDR1 as MNHNS and CDR2 as SASEGT. The CDR3 length is 16 residues. The V gene end was trimmed by 4 bases and the J gene end by 2 bases; junction bases not matched to a gene: 7. The CDR3 DNA sequence: TGTGCCAGCAGTGCCTCGGGACAGGGGGTCCCCTACGAGCAGTACTTC. Its protein product is CASSASGQGVPYEQYF.

This rearrangement joins TRBV6-5 to TRBJ1-2; 9 bases align to TRBD1. The CDR3 has 14 residues. The ends lost 5 bases at V and 2 bases at J; junction bases unmatched: 3. CDR1 and CDR2 from the germline V gene are MNHEY and SVGAGI. CDR3 nucleotide sequence: TGTGCCAGCAGTCGAGGGACAGGGAACTATGGCTACACCTTC. It yields the protein CASSRGTGNYGYTF.

The chain uses TRBV10-3 and TRBJ1-5; 9 bases agree with TRBD1. The trim removed 6 bases at V and 5 bases at J, leaving 2 bases unmatched. The CDR3 contains 13 residues. CDR1 is ENHRY and CDR2 is SYGVKD in the germline V gene. CDR3 sequence (DNA): TGTGCCATCAGGGGGGACAGGGATCAGCCCCAGCATTTT. Its translation: CAIRGDRDQPQHF.

This chain uses TRBV29-1 with TRBJ2-5, with 9 bases identical to TRBD1. Trimming took 7 bases from V and 5 from J; bases not matched to a gene: 11. This CDR3 comprises 14 residues. The germline V gene has CDR1 SQVTM and CDR2 ANQGSEA. CDR3 DNA sequence: TGCAGCGCGACAGGGGGGACTCTCGCGGAGACCCAGTACTTC. Protein product: CSATGGTLAETQYF.

V usage is TRBV4-3 and J usage is TRBJ2-1, with TRBD1 matching 10 bases. V was pared by 2 bases and J by 5 bases, with 12 bases of the junction left unmatched. The CDR3 consists of 18 residues. Germline V CDR1 and CDR2: LGHNA, YSLEER. CDR3 sequence (DNA): TGCGCCAGCAGCCAAAACCCGGACAGGGGGACCCTCCACAATGAGCAGTTCTTC. This translates into CASSQNPDRGTLHNEQFF.

Only a few counts were recorded for this clone. This chain links TRBV28 with TRBJ1-2; D ambiguous. This CDR3 has 13 amino acids. With 5 bases removed from V and 0 bases from J, the gap between germline ends came to 7 bases. CDR1 and CDR2 (germline): MDHEN, SYDVKM. CDR3 in DNA: TGTGCCAGCAGTCGGGAAGCTAACTATGGCTACACCTTC. Its translation is CASSREANYGYTF.

The chain links TRBV4-3 to TRBJ1-5, with unresolved D. The germline V gene has CDR1 LGHNA and CDR2 YSLEER. Trimming shortened V by 0 bases and J by 5 bases, and 11 bases separated the two germline ends. The CDR3 has 15 amino acids. The CDR3 DNA reads TGCGCCAGCAGCCAAGACAGCGGCGCCCATCAGCCCCAGCATTTT. This encodes CASSQDSGAHQPQHF.